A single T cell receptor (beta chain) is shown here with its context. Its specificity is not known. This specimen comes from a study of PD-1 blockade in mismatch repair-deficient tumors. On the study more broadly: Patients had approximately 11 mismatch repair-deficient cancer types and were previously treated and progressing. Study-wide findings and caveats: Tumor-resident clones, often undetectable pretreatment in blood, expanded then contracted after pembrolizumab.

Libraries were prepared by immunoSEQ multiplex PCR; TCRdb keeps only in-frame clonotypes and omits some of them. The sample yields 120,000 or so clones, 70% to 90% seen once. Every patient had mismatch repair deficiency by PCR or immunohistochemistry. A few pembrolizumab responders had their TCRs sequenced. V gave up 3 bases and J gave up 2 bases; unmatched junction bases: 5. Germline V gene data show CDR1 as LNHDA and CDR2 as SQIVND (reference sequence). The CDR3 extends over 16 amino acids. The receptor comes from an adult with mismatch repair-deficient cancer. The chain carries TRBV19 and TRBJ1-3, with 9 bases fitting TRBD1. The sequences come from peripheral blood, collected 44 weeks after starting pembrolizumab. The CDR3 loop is CASSIWGTGTGNTIYF. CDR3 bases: TGTGCCAGTAGTATTTGGGGGACAGGGACTGGAAACACCATATATTTT.